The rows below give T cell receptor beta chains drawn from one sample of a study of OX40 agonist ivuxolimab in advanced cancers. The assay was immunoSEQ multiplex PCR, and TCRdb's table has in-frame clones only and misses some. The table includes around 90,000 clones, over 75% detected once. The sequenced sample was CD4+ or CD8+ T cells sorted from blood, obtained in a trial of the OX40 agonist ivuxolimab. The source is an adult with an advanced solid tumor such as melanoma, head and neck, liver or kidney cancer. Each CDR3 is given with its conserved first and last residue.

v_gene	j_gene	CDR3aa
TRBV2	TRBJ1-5	CASVGMVNQPQHF
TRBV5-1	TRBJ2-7	CASSLNYEQYF
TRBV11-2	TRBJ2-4	CASSLRSAGIENIQYF
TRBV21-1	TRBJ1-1	CASSKGQAKDWDTEAFF
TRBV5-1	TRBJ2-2	CASSLAGHNTGELFF
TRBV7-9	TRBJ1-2	CASSPERDWAHGYTF
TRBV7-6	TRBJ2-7	CASSLKGQTEQYF
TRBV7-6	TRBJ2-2	CASSLVIADNTGELFF
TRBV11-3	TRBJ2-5	CASSPTGVGETQYF
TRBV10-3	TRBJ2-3	CANAGGRDYTDTQYF
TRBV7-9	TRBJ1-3	CASSFWRESSGNTIYF
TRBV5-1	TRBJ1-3	CASSFRGKENTIYF
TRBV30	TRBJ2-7	CACDRAHEQYF
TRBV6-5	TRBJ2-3	CASSYSNVDTQYF
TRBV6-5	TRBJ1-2	CASSPGTGDYGYTF
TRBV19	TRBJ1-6	CASSRGGQDSPLHF
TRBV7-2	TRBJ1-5	CASSLRLSTNQPQHF
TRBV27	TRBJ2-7	CASRPAGIPYEQYF
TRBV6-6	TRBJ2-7	CASSPGQGSNEQYF
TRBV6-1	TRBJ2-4	CASSEVIRTGAKNIQYF
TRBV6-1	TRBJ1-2	CASSGQGTGANYGYTF
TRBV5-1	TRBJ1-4	CASSLQGKGNEKLFF
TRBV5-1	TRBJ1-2	CASSLATGQTYGYTF
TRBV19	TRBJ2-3	CASSIHGLAGITDTQYF
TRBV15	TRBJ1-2	CATSRDLQGTNYGYTF
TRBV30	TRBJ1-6	CAWRTGSHSPLHF
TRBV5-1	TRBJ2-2	CASSFGGAGIGGELFF
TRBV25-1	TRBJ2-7	CASSVGLLGEQYF
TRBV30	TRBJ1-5	CAWSEGRSNQPQHF
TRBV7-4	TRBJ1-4	CASSWEGEKLFF
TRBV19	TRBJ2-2	CASSQDQPITGELFF
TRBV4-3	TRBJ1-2	CASSQDFANGYTF
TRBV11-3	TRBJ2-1	CASSLMGDEQFF
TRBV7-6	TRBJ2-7	CASSLAASAGGGEQYF
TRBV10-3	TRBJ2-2	CAIKSGAGTGELFF
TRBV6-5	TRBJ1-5	CATRTGTASNQPQHF
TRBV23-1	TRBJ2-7	CASSQISQGRDEQYF
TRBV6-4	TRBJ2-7	CASSDLKTGRWSYEQYF
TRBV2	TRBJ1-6	CASSDATLSRVISPLHF
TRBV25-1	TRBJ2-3	CASRASGGGAADTQYF
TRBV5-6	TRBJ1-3	CASTRDHYSGNTIYF
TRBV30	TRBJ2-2	CAWIQKGLASGELFF
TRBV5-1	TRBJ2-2	CASSLDPGNTGELFF
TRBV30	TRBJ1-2	CAWMSYGYTF
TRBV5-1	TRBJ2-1	CASSLGNRGPYNEQFF
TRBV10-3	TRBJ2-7	CAIKEGPSDEQYF